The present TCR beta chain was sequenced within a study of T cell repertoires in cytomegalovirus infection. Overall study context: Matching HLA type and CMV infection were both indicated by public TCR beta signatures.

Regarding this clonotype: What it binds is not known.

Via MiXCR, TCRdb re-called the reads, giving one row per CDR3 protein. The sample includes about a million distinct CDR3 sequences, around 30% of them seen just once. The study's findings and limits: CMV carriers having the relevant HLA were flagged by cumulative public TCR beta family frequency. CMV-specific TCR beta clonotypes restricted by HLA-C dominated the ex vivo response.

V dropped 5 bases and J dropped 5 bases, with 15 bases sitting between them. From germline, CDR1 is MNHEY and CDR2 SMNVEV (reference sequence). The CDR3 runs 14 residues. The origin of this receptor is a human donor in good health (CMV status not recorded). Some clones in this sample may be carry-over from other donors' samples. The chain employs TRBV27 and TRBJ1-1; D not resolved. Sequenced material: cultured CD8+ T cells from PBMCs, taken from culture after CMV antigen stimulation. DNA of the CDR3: TGTGCCAGCAGTGTGGCCCGTCTGGGAACTGAAGCTTTCTTT. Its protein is CASSVARLGTEAFF.